A selection of T cell receptor beta chains follows, all from one sample in a study of cytomegalovirus exposure and HLA in healthy donors. Sequenced by immunoSEQ multiplex PCR; TCRdb stores in-frame clones only, minus some. The sample lists around 140,000 clones, approximately 87% occurring once. Sequenced input: PBMCs. All receptors derive from a woman under 40 in good health and CMV-seronegative. The CDR3 runs from the conserved cysteine through the conserved F or W. The order of the fields is clone size, D gene, J gene, V gene, CDR3 protein, CDR3 DNA. The D gene is left open where the match is weak. Rows may omit the clone size; those that give it use once, few, many or a size class.

-,-,TRBJ2-3,TRBV7-2,CASSLVSGFTDTQYF,TGTGCCAGCAGCTTAGTCAGCGGGTTCACAGATACGCAGTATTTT
many,TRBD1,TRBJ1-1,TRBV4-3,CASSQETGSGGTEAFF,TGCGCCAGCAGCCAAGAAACTGGGTCAGGGGGCACTGAAGCTTTCTTT
-,TRBD2,TRBJ2-3,TRBV19,CASSPGAGLEADTQYF,TGTGCCAGTAGCCCCGGAGCGGGGTTGGAGGCAGATACGCAGTATTTT
-,TRBD1,TRBJ1-2,TRBV27,CASSRAGGEIVYGYTF,TGTGCCAGCAGTAGGGCAGGGGGCGAGATTGTCTATGGCTACACCTTC
-,TRBD1,TRBJ2-7,TRBV13,CASRPLGTGPEQYF,TGTGCCAGCAGACCACTTGGGACAGGGCCCGAGCAGTACTTC
-,-,TRBJ2-5,TRBV6-1,CASSGSGETQYF,TGTGCCAGCAGTGGAAGCGGAGAGACCCAGTACTTC
-,TRBD1,TRBJ1-4,TRBV7-6,CASSSRQGDEKLFF,TGTGCCAGCAGCTCAAGACAGGGGGATGAAAAACTGTTTTTT
-,-,TRBJ1-1,TRBV6-6,CASSEVQGTEAFF,TGTGCCAGCTCTGAGGTCCAGGGGACTGAAGCTTTCTTT
-,-,TRBJ1-2,TRBV28,CASSFRTPYGYTF,TGTGCCAGCAGTTTCCGGACACCCTATGGCTACACCTTC
-,-,TRBJ2-1,TRBV6-4,CASSDGHNEQFF,TGTGCCAGCAGTGACGGGCACAATGAGCAGTTCTTC
-,TRBD1,TRBJ1-2,TRBV27,CASSLGPGDRGPDGYTF,TGTGCCAGCAGTTTAGGTCCCGGGGACAGGGGGCCTGATGGCTACACCTTC
-,-,TRBJ2-1,TRBV7-3,CAAGISGADETNEQFF,TGTGCCGCGGGCATCTCCGGAGCGGACGAGACCAATGAGCAGTTCTTC
-,TRBD2,TRBJ2-1,TRBV4-2,CASSQEAAGTSGHNEQFF,TGTGCCAGCAGCCAAGAGGCGGCCGGGACTAGTGGCCACAATGAGCAGTTCTTC
once,-,TRBJ1-6,TRBV28,CASTPGGNNETPLHF,TGTGCCAGCACTCCTGGGGGGAATAACGAAACACCCCTCCACTTT
-,-,TRBJ2-5,TRBV6-5,CASSWGRQRGETQYF,TGTGCCAGCAGCTGGGGGAGGCAGAGGGGAGAGACCCAGTACTTC
-,-,TRBJ1-1,TRBV11-2,CASSLRPGTEAFF,TGTGCCAGCAGCTTACGGCCGGGAACTGAAGCTTTCTTT
-,-,TRBJ2-5,TRBV7-8,CASSGGPTQYF,TGTGCCAGCAGCGGTGGCCCCACCCAGTACTTC
-,-,TRBJ2-1,TRBV20-1,CSAGGGEQFF,TGCAGTGCTGGTGGCGGTGAGCAGTTCTTC
-,TRBD1,TRBJ2-2,TRBV5-4,CASSMDRGGTGELFF,TGTGCCAGCAGCATGGACAGGGGGGGGACCGGGGAGCTGTTTTTT
-,-,TRBJ1-1,TRBV30,CAHREGDAEAFF,TGTGCCCACCGGGAGGGGGACGCTGAAGCTTTCTTT
-,-,TRBJ2-7,TRBV5-5,CASSLASYEQYF,TGTGCCAGCAGCTTGGCGAGCTACGAGCAGTACTTC
-,-,TRBJ2-7,TRBV28,CASSPPGTRINEQYF,TGTGCCAGCAGTCCCCCGGGGACACGGATCAACGAGCAGTACTTC
-,TRBD2,TRBJ2-5,TRBV4-1,CASSQELGGTSGSAAETQYF,TGCGCCAGCAGCCAAGAATTGGGCGGGACTAGCGGGAGTGCGGCAGAGACCCAGTACTTC
few,-,TRBJ2-2,TRBV6-1,CASSGGGQGPGRELFF,TGTGCCAGCAGTGGGGGGGGCCAGGGGCCCGGGAGGGAGCTGTTTTTT
-,-,TRBJ2-5,TRBV27,CASTSVWEEQYF,TGTGCCAGCACTTCCGTATGGGAGGAGCAGTACTTC